This is a list of T cell receptor beta chains from one sample in a study of persistence of HIV-infected CD4 T cells. Which antigens these TCRs recognize remains unknown. Sequenced by immunoSEQ multiplex PCR; TCRdb stores in-frame clones only, minus some. The sample includes under 50,000 clones, about 89% of them seen just once. Sequenced material: CD4+ T cells sorted from PBMCs after 18-hour stimulation, taken from a patient who received antiretroviral therapy. These receptors were collected from an adult man with HIV who was CMV-seropositive. CDR3s include the opening cysteine and the closing phenylalanine or tryptophan. A D gene is named only where the DNA matches it firmly. Clone size is given for some rows only: seen once, a few or many times, or a class if the clone is expanded.

v_gene,abundance,d_gene,j_gene,CDR3aa,CDR3nt
TRBV20-1,.,.,TRBJ1-4,CSPRVNEKLFF,TGCAGCCCACGGGTTAATGAAAAACTGTTTTTT
TRBV3-1/TRBV3-2,.,TRBD1,TRBJ1-6,CASSPGRTGHNSPLHF,TGTGCCAGCAGCCCGGGGAGGACAGGTCATAATTCACCCCTCCACTTT
TRBV6-5,.,.,TRBJ1-1,CASSKEGGNTEAFF,TGTGCCAGCAGTAAGGAGGGAGGGAACACTGAAGCTTTCTTT
TRBV7-9,.,.,TRBJ2-3,CASSWDADTQYF,TGTGCCAGCAGCTGGGACGCAGATACGCAGTATTTT
TRBV12-3/TRBV12-4,.,.,TRBJ2-7,CASSFRSSYEQYF,TGTGCCAGCAGTTTCCGGAGCTCCTACGAGCAGTACTTC
TRBV19,.,TRBD2,TRBJ2-4,CASSISSGGKNIQYF,TGTGCCAGTAGTATATCTAGCGGGGGCAAAAACATTCAGTACTTC
TRBV30,.,TRBD1,TRBJ1-6,CAWRASGQGAGSYNSPLHF,TGTGCCTGGAGAGCTTCGGGACAGGGGGCCGGCTCCTATAATTCACCCCTCCACTTT
TRBV7-2,once,TRBD2,TRBJ2-4,CASSLASGGTNIQYF,TGTGCCAGCAGCTTAGCTAGCGGGGGGACAAACATTCAGTACTTC
TRBV7-9,.,.,TRBJ2-1,CASSLPTGSSYNEQFF,TGTGCCAGCAGCTTACCGACCGGGAGCTCCTACAATGAGCAGTTCTTC
TRBV6-6,.,.,TRBJ1-4,CASSYSRAGHNEKLFF,TGTGCCAGCAGTTACTCGAGGGCAGGGCATAATGAAAAACTGTTTTTT
TRBV5-3,.,.,TRBJ1-5,CARSILALQGPRRKQPQHF,TGTGCCAGAAGCATTCTCGCCCTCCAGGGACCTAGAAGAAAGCAGCCCCAGCATTTT
TRBV12-3/TRBV12-4,once,.,TRBJ1-5,CASSSSYQPQHF,TGTGCCAGCAGTTCCAGTTATCAGCCCCAGCATTTT
TRBV6-5,.,TRBD2,TRBJ2-1,CASSYWGLAGDRGEFF,TGTGCCAGCAGTTACTGGGGACTAGCGGGGGACCGGGGAGAGTTCTTC
TRBV2,.,TRBD2,TRBJ2-1,CASTLRGGVYNEQFF,TGTGCCAGCACCCTACGCGGGGGAGTCTACAATGAGCAGTTCTTC
TRBV12-3/TRBV12-4,.,.,TRBJ2-7,CASSLNGSGEQYF,TGTGCCAGCAGTTTGAATGGCTCGGGGGAGCAGTACTTC
TRBV2,.,.,TRBJ1-3,CASSAIATGNTIYF,TGTGCCAGCAGCGCCATTGCAACAGGAAACACCATATATTTT
TRBV6-5,.,.,TRBJ2-1,CASSRTGPYNEQFF,TGTGCCAGCAGCAGGACGGGGCCGTACAATGAGCAGTTCTTC
TRBV11-3,.,TRBD1,TRBJ2-1,CASSLEGTAIYNEQFF,TGTGCCAGCAGCTTAGAAGGGACAGCAATTTACAATGAGCAGTTCTTC
TRBV6-4,.,.,TRBJ1-2,CASSDSTSGPYTF,TGTGCCAGCAGTGACTCGACTTCGGGGCCCTACACCTTC
TRBV28,.,TRBD1,TRBJ1-2,CASTVDRDYGYTF,TGTGCCAGCACCGTCGACAGGGACTATGGCTACACCTTC